The 18 T cell receptor beta chains reported below all come from one sample, sequenced in a study of cytomegalovirus exposure and HLA in healthy donors. Clones were read by immunoSEQ multiplex PCR, and TCRdb kept only the in-frame ones, dropping some. This table has about 150,000 clones, roughly 89% appearing once. The sequencing sample was made of PBMCs. The receptor set was obtained from a man between 18 and 35 years old in good health and CMV-seropositive.

This sequence joins TRBV19 and TRBJ2-3; 11 bases are a match to TRBD2. V trimming: 6 bases; J trimming: 5 bases; junction bases outside the gene matches: 16. CDR3 length equals 18 residues. CDR1 and CDR2 from the germline V gene are LNHDA and SQIVND (reference sequence). DNA of the CDR3: TGTGCCAGTAGCCCTAGCGGGGGGCCCCATTTGGTGAGAGATACGCAGTATTTT. It specifies CASSPSGGPHLVRDTQYF.

The chain combines TRBV29-1 with TRBJ1-2; no clear D gene. The CDR3 contains 13 residues. Germline-derived CDR1 and CDR2 are SQVTM and ANQGSEA. Trimming took 7 bases from V and 8 from J, leaving 20 bases between them. CDR3 amino acids: CSASPTDSDGYTF. DNA of the CDR3: TGCAGCGCTTCCCCTACAGATTCCGACGGCTACACCTTC.

The V call is TRBV27, the J call TRBJ1-3, with no clear D. The V end lost 5 bases, the J end lost 3 bases, and 11 bases lay between the germline ends. CDR1 MNHEY and CDR2 SMNVEV come from the germline V gene (reference sequence). This CDR3 is built from 14 residues. CDR3 in DNA: TGTGCCAGCAGTCCCGAGGGCTTTGGAAACACCATATATTTT. Protein sequence: CASSPEGFGNTIYF.

This chain links TRBV5-1 with TRBJ1-1, with TRBD1 matching 12 bases. The V and J ends lost 4 bases and 10 bases, in that order; junction bases with no gene match: 11. The CDR3 totals 15 residues. Germline V CDR1 and CDR2: SGHRS, YFSETQ. The CDR3 loop reads CASSLEGTGGGRAFF. In nucleotides, the CDR3 is TGCGCCAGCAGCCTGGAAGGGACAGGGGGCGGACGAGCTTTCTTT.

This rearrangement joins TRBV7-9 to TRBJ2-5, with TRBD1 matching 9 bases. Germline V CDR1 and CDR2: SEHNR, FQNEAQ (reference sequence). This CDR3 is built from 15 residues. The V gene end was trimmed by 1 base and the J gene end by 2 bases; junction bases not matched to a gene: 2. CDR3 sequence (DNA): TGTGCCAGCAGCTTAGGGGACAGGGATCAAGAGACCCAGTACTTC. It encodes CASSLGDRDQETQYF.

Of note for this clone: The sample has other DNA sequences that encode this CDR3 too. The genes are TRBV5-1 and TRBJ1-5; 7 nucleotides match TRBD1. CDR3 length: 14 amino acids. Germline V lookup: CDR1 SGHRS, CDR2 YFSETQ. V lost 0 bases, J lost 5 bases, and 2 bases stayed unmatched. CDR3 loop: CASSLEGADQPQHF. The DNA of the CDR3 is TGCGCCAGCAGCTTGGAGGGGGCGGATCAGCCCCAGCATTTT. Together with reference TRBV5-1 and TRBJ1-5, the CDR3 gives the full variable domain: KAGVTQTPRYLIKTRGQQVTLSCSPISGHRSVSWYQQTPGQGLQFLFEYFSETQRNKGNFPGRFSGRQFSNSRSEMNVSTLELGDSALYLCASSLEGADQPQHFGDGTRLSIL.

This clone was recorded a few times. The chain carries TRBV9 and TRBJ1-2, with TRBD1 as a possible D gene (5 bases). Trimming took off 3 bases at V and 2 bases at J, with 11 bases between the two ends. The CDR3 sequence is 14 residues long. Germline V CDR1 and CDR2: SGDLS, YYNGEE. The CDR3 region is CASSATVENYGYTF. The CDR3 region has the DNA TGTGCCAGCAGCGCGACAGTTGAGAACTATGGCTACACCTTC.

The gene calls are TRBV6-5 and TRBJ1-5; the D is unclear. The CDR3 has 14 amino acids. Trimming took 6 bases from V and 1 from J, leaving 10 bases between them. Germline CDR1 and CDR2: MNHEY and SVGAGI. The CDR3 nucleotides are TGTGCCAGCAGCTATCGAGGGAGCAATCAGCCCCAGCATTTT. The encoded protein is CASSYRGSNQPQHF.

This clone was detected once. The chain recombines TRBV28 with TRBJ2-5; 12 bases match TRBD1. This CDR3 region has 17 residues. With 5 bases clipped from V and 5 bases from J, the junction kept 12 bases outside the gene matches. In germline, CDR1 is MDHEN, CDR2 SYDVKM. CDR3 DNA sequence: TGTGCCAGCAGTCCGGGACCGGGACAGGGGGCTTGGGAGACCCAGTACTTC. It specifies CASSPGPGQGAWETQYF.

V is TRBV7-9 and J is TRBJ2-1, with 11 bases that match TRBD1. The CDR3 runs 14 residues. The germline CDR1 and CDR2 sequences are SEHNR and FQNEAQ (reference sequence). The V and J ends lost 3 bases and 6 bases, in that order; junction bases with no gene match: 1. In DNA, the CDR3 is TGTGCCAGCAGCTTCGGGACAGGGGGCAATGAGCAGTTCTTC. Amino acids: CASSFGTGGNEQFF.

V and J are TRBV6-1 and TRBJ2-3; no firm D call. From germline, CDR1 is MNHNS and CDR2 SASEGT. V lost 8 bases and J lost 5, with 8 bases in between. This CDR3 has 11 residues. CDR3 residues: CASSGRDTQYF. The CDR3 DNA sequence: TGTGCCAGCTCCGGTCGAGATACGCAGTATTTT.

The gene calls are TRBV6-5 and TRBJ1-1; 10 nucleotides agree with TRBD1. The CDR3 has 15 residues. Trimming at V came to 7 bases and at J to 5 bases, leaving 10 bases not matched to a gene. Germline loops: CDR1 MNHEY, CDR2 SVGAGI. In nucleotides, the CDR3 is TGTGCCAGCATTCGGGACAGGGGAGGTAATACTGAAGCTTTCTTT. This encodes CASIRDRGGNTEAFF.

The CDR3 loop reads CASSQGVGEKLFF. In nucleotides, the CDR3 is TGTGCCAGCTCACAGGGAGTTGGAGAAAAACTGTTTTTT. The chain combines TRBV18 with TRBJ1-4; D gene ambiguous. The germline gives CDR1 KGHSH, CDR2 LQKENI. Trimming took off 4 bases at V and 8 bases at J, with 11 bases between the two ends. CDR3 length: 13 residues.

This clone was detected once. The rearrangement uses TRBV19 and TRBJ2-6; D not resolved. CDR1 is LNHDA, CDR2 SQIVND, per germline (reference sequence). This CDR3 contains 15 residues. The ends were cut back, 5 bases at V and 0 bases at J, with 8 bases in the middle. The CDR3 is CASSLSSSGANVLTF. Here the CDR3 DNA reads TGTGCCAGTAGTTTATCTTCCTCTGGGGCCAACGTCCTGACTTTC.

CDR3: CATSFRGAWTSRSGELFF. As DNA, the CDR3 is TGTGCCACCAGCTTCCGGGGGGCCTGGACTAGCAGAAGTGGGGAGCTGTTTTTT. The chain has TRBV15 and TRBJ2-2; the match to TRBD2 covers 8 bases. The germline gives CDR1 LNHNV, CDR2 YYDKDF (reference sequence). The CDR3 covers 18 residues. V lost 5 bases, J lost 8 bases, and 19 bases stayed unmatched.

The genes are TRBV4-1 and TRBJ2-4, with unresolved D. The CDR3 length is 16 residues. CDR1 and CDR2 (germline): MGHRA, YSYEKL. Trimming cost V 0 bases and J 4 bases, with 13 bases left between them. DNA of the CDR3: TGCGCCAGCAGCCAAGAGGGTTCCCCGGAGAAAAACATTCAGTACTTC. Translated: CASSQEGSPEKNIQYF.

This chain links TRBV5-1 with TRBJ1-1, with 10 bases identical to TRBD1. V lost 3 bases, J lost 1 base, and 6 bases stayed unmatched. Looked up from germline, CDR1 is SGHRS and CDR2 is YFSETQ. The CDR3 is made up of 16 amino acids. The CDR3 DNA sequence: TGCGCCAGCAGCTCTAAAGACAGGGGGCGGAACACTGAAGCTTTCTTT. Residues: CASSSKDRGRNTEAFF.

The chain recombines TRBV11-2 with TRBJ1-2, with D perhaps matching TRBD1 (6 bases). Germline CDR1 reads SGHAT; CDR2 reads FQNNGV. Trimming pared 5 bases from V and 2 bases from J, leaving 15 bases between. The CDR3 totals 15 residues. As DNA, the CDR3 is TGTGCCAGCAGCCCCACGGACAGTCCGAACTATGGCTACACCTTC. Protein: CASSPTDSPNYGYTF.